This TCR beta chain comes out of a study of CD8+ T cells in alopecia areata. Findings and limits, study-wide: TCRs were shared less clearly across patients than in mice, possibly for HLA-related reasons.

TCR sequencing used cDNA made by reverse transcription of extracted RNA. Repertoires were generated with immunoSEQ multiplex PCR, while TCRdb's copy carries only in-frame clones and drops some. This sample has approximately 210,000 clones, with around 66% found just once. CDR1 SGHRS and CDR2 YFSETQ come from the germline V gene. The V end lost 4 bases, the J end lost 0 bases, and 11 bases lay between the germline ends. The CDR3 has 14 amino acids. The treatment here: oral pan-JAK inhibitor, 5-10 mg twice daily. Punch biopsies of lesional scalp, plus peripheral blood, were taken from alopecia areata patients. Starting from PBMCs, sorting isolated CD4+ and CD8+ T cells. On this clone itself: Antigen: not known.

The sequencing here drew on CD4+ T cells sorted from blood, taken at week 4, from a patient treated with tofacitinib. The source of this sequence is a human donor with alopecia areata. J is TRBJ2-7 and V is TRBV5-1; D possibly uses TRBD1 or TRBD2 (5 bases each). CDR3 nucleotide sequence: TGCGCCAGCAGCCGGGACGGCAACTCCTACGAGCAGTACTTC. Its translation is CASSRDGNSYEQYF.